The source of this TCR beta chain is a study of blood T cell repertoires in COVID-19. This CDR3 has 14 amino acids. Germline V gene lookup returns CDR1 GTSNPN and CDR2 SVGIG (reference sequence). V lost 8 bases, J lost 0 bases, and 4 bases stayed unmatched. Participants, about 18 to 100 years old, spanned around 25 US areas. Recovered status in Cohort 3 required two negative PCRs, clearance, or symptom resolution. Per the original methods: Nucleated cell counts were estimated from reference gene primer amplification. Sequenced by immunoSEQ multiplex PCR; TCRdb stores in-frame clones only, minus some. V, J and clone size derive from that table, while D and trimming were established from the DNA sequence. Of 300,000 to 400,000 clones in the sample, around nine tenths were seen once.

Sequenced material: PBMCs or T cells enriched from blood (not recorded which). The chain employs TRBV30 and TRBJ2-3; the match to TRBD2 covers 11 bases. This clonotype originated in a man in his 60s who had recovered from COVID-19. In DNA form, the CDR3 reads TGTGCCACGACTAGCGGGGAGAGCACAGATACGCAGTATTTT. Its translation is CATTSGESTDTQYF.